This T cell receptor (beta chain) was sequenced for a study of T cell repertoires in cytomegalovirus infection. In the study overall: Matching HLA type and CMV infection were both indicated by public TCR beta signatures.

TCRdb analysed the reads with MiXCR anew, one entry per CDR3 protein. The data show roughly 81,000 distinct CDR3 sequences, 3.7% seen once. This clonotype was counted many times. The CDR3 is 14 amino acids. V was pared by 8 bases and J by 0 bases, with 14 bases between. CDR1 MNHEY and CDR2 SVGEGT come from the germline V gene. The origin of this receptor is a human donor in good health (CMV status not recorded). Some clones in this sample may be carry-over from other donors' samples. The source material was PBMCs. This chain uses TRBV6-2 or TRBV6-3 with TRBJ2-7; D is possibly TRBD1 or TRBD2 (7 bases each). In DNA, the CDR3 is TGTGCCAGCTGTGCCAGGGGGGGCTCCTACGAGCAGTACTTC. It codes for CASCARGGSYEQYF.